The 29 T cell receptor beta chains given below trace back to one sample, sequenced in a study of T cells in Graves' hyperthyroidism and ophthalmopathy. Authors of the study amplified TCR beta CDR3 regions from RNA transcripts. The TCR CDR3 was amplified in a first-round RT-PCR using the HTBI primer set. A single record per CDR3 protein comes from TCRdb applying MiXCR to the multiplex PCR reads. The sample carries 450,000 to 600,000 distinct CDR3 sequences, nearly 20% recorded once. The sample consisted of blood. These TCRs come from a man in his forties or fifties with Graves' ophthalmopathy.

This clonotype was observed a few times. The chain is built from TRBV9 and TRBJ2-7; 8 positions agree with TRBD2. The CDR3 consists of 15 residues. Germline CDR1 and CDR2: SGDLS and YYNGEE. The V and J ends lost 0 bases and 3 bases, in that order; junction bases with no gene match: 5. For the CDR3, the DNA is TGTGCCAGCAGCGTAGACGCGGGAGGTAGCTACGAGCAGTACTTC. Its protein product is CASSVDAGGSYEQYF.

This clonotype was observed at least ten times. This chain uses TRBV29-1 with TRBJ2-1, with 10 bases fitting TRBD2. CDR1 SQVTM and CDR2 ANQGSEA come from the germline V gene. This CDR3 has 14 amino acids. J gave up 8 bases and V 3 bases, and 7 bases lay outside the gene matches. The CDR3 sequence is CSVEGLAGVDEQFF. The CDR3 nucleotides are TGCAGCGTTGAGGGCCTAGCGGGAGTAGATGAGCAGTTCTTC.

This chain connects TRBV20-1 to TRBJ2-5; TRBD2 might be the D (7 bases). V dropped 6 bases and J dropped 5 bases, with 22 bases sitting between them. In germline, CDR1 is DFQATT, CDR2 SNEGSKA (reference sequence). The CDR3 runs 15 residues. CDR3 sequence: CSATRGAPFGETQYF. In DNA form, the CDR3 reads TGCAGTGCCACCCGGGGGGCCCCCTTTGGGGAGACCCAGTACTTC.

This clonotype was recorded a few times. The chain uses TRBV2 and TRBJ1-5; 7 bases agree with TRBD1. Germline values: CDR1 SNHLY, CDR2 FYNNEI. The V gene end was trimmed by 6 bases and the J gene end by 9 bases; junction bases not matched to a gene: 8. The CDR3 is made up of 13 amino acids. The DNA of the CDR3 is TGTGCCAGCAGCGACAGGGAAGATCGGCCCCAGCATTTT. Its translation: CASSDREDRPQHF.

This clonotype turned up a few times. CDR3 in DNA: TGTGCCAGCAGCCCACCGGACAGTTATAATTCACCCCTCCACTTT. Translation gives CASSPPDSYNSPLHF. The chain links TRBV11-1 to TRBJ1-6, with D tentatively TRBD1 (6 bases). The CDR3 spans 15 residues. From germline, CDR1 is SGHAT and CDR2 FQDESV (reference sequence). The ends were cut back, 5 bases at V and 4 bases at J, with 12 bases in the middle.

This chain uses TRBV20-1 with TRBJ2-7; D is uncertain. Germline V gene lookup returns CDR1 DFQATT and CDR2 SNEGSKA (reference sequence). V lost 0 bases to trimming and J lost 3 bases, with 12 bases between them. The CDR3 has 14 residues. The DNA of the CDR3 is TGCAGTGCTAGAGATCGGCAGGTTTTCTACGAGCAGTACTTC. Amino acid sequence: CSARDRQVFYEQYF.

The chain is built from TRBV10-2 and TRBJ2-5; TRBD1 aligns across 7 bases. Germline CDR1 reads WSHSY; CDR2 reads SAAADI. J was trimmed by 2 bases and V by 5 bases; bases with no gene match: 8. This CDR3 is built from 15 residues. CDR3: CASSLLGTEQETQYF. In DNA, the CDR3 is TGCGCCAGCAGTCTCCTGGGGACAGAACAAGAGACCCAGTACTTC.

This clonotype came up a few times. This chain uses TRBV5-5 with TRBJ1-1; D call uncertain. The germline V and J ends were trimmed by 1 base and 3 bases, with 16 bases remaining between them. The CDR3 extends over 16 amino acids. The germline CDR1 and CDR2 sequences are SGHKS and YYEKEE (reference sequence). The CDR3 here is CASSLRTRILDTEAFF. CDR3 nucleotide sequence: TGTGCCAGCAGCTTGCGAACCAGGATTTTAGACACTGAAGCTTTCTTT.

The chain couples TRBV6-9 to TRBJ1-1; tentatively, D is TRBD1 (6 bases). Germline V gene lookup returns CDR1 MNHGY and CDR2 SVAAGI. The V gene lost 4 bases and the J gene lost 0 bases, with 15 bases spanning the gap. The CDR3 has 16 residues. The CDR3 region has the DNA TGTGCCAGCAGTTTCGGGACACCGAACATGAACACTGAAGCTTTCTTT. Amino acids: CASSFGTPNMNTEAFF.

The table lists this clonotype with many counts. The chain employs TRBV28 and TRBJ2-5; D call uncertain. The germline V gene has CDR1 MDHEN and CDR2 SYDVKM. The CDR3 spans 13 residues. Trimming cost V 6 bases and J 0 bases, with 8 bases left between them. The CDR3 region is CASRTTYQETQYF. The CDR3 DNA reads as TGTGCCAGCAGGACAACGTACCAAGAGACCCAGTACTTC. The full variable domain, completed using reference TRBV28 and TRBJ2-5, is DVKVTQSSRYLVKRTGEKVFLECVQDMDHENMFWYRQDPGLGLRLIYFSYDVKMKEKGDIPEGYSVSREKKERFSLILESASTNQTSMYLCASRTTYQETQYFGPGTRLLVL.

Worth noting for this clonotype: One end of the junction fails to match germline, which may point to a read error. The chain has TRBV19 and TRBJ1-1; unclear D gene. The germline V gene has CDR1 LNHDA and CDR2 SQIVND (reference sequence). This CDR3 has 13 residues. The CDR3 reads CASSNGMNTQAFF. The CDR3, as DNA: TGTGCCAGTAGTAACGGTATGAACACTCAAGCTTTCTTT.

This clonotype was counted only a few times. This sequence joins TRBV10-3 and TRBJ2-7; 9 positions agree with TRBD1. J lost 0 bases, V lost 3 bases, and 6 bases had no gene match. Germline CDR1 ENHRY, CDR2 SYGVKD. The CDR3 length is 16 residues. The CDR3 DNA follows: TGTGCCATCAGTGACGTTTGGACAGGGGTCTCCTACGAGCAGTACTTC. Its translation: CAISDVWTGVSYEQYF.

The V call is TRBV27, the J call TRBJ1-5, with 9 bases that match TRBD1. V shed 5 bases, J shed 2 bases, and the junction held 7 bases outside the gene matches. The CDR3 runs to 16 residues. Germline assignment: CDR1 MNHEY and CDR2 SMNVEV (reference sequence). CDR3 nucleotide sequence: TGTGCCAGCAGTCCGAGGACAGGGGTCGGCAATCAGCCCCAGCATTTT. It encodes CASSPRTGVGNQPQHF.

This clonotype was seen only a few times. This chain uses TRBV6-2 or TRBV6-3 with TRBJ1-5, with D unresolved. V dropped 2 bases and J dropped 1 base, with 9 bases sitting between them. The CDR3 totals 15 residues. Germline loops: CDR1 MNHEY, CDR2 SVGEGT. The CDR3 DNA sequence: TGTGCCAGCAGTTACGTGTCAATGAGCAATCAGCCCCAGCATTTT. Residues: CASSYVSMSNQPQHF.

This clonotype showed up just a few times. The J gene is TRBJ2-5, the V gene TRBV12-3 or TRBV12-4, with 13 bases lining up with TRBD2. Trimming at V came to 4 bases and at J to 5 bases, leaving 4 bases not matched to a gene. This CDR3 region has 15 residues. CDR3 amino acids: CASSSLAGGPETQYF. CDR3 in DNA: TGTGCCAGCAGTTCACTAGCGGGAGGGCCGGAGACCCAGTACTTC.

This clonotype has just one count. A much more abundant neighbour one base away suggests this may be a read error. CDR3 in amino acids: CARSAGNSYNEQLF. DNA for the CDR3: TGTGCCCGGTCGGCGGGTAACTCCTACAATGAGCAGCTCTTC. The chain carries TRBV2 and TRBJ2-1; D possibly corresponds to TRBD2 (5 bases). The CDR3 is made up of 14 amino acids. The V gene's germline CDR1 is SNHLY and CDR2 FYNNEI. The full variable domain, with the rest looked up from reference TRBV2 and TRBJ2-1, is EPEVTQTPSHQVTQMGQEVILRCVPISNHLYFYWYRQILGQKVEFLVSFYNNEISEKSEIFDDQFSVERPDGSNFTLKIRSTKLEDSAMYFCARSAGNSYNEQLFGPGTRLTVL.

This clonotype was found a few times. The CDR3 loop is CASSLTGARGETQYF. The DNA for the CDR3 is TGTGCCAGCAGTTTAACCGGGGCCAGAGGGGAGACCCAGTACTTC. This chain uses TRBV12-3 or TRBV12-4 with TRBJ2-5; D tentatively fits TRBD1 or TRBD2 (5 bases each). This CDR3 contains 15 residues. V lost 2 bases to trimming and J lost 5 bases, with 15 bases between them.

V and J are TRBV29-1 and TRBJ2-7; D is uncertain. This CDR3 has 12 amino acids. Germline V gene sequence: CDR1 SQVTM, CDR2 ANQGSEA. Deletions cut 6 bases from V and 1 base from J, with 10 bases between. CDR3 sequence (DNA): TGCAGCGTGGTGACGGGTTCCTACGAGCAGTACTTC. Translated: CSVVTGSYEQYF.

This clonotype was observed many times. DNA for the CDR3: TGTGCCAGCAGCTCCGCGGGAGGCTCAGATACGCAGTATTTT. This sequence encodes CASSSAGGSDTQYF. The rearrangement uses TRBV7-3 and TRBJ2-3, with 8 bases fitting TRBD2. The CDR3 loop spans 14 amino acids. Trimming at V came to 4 bases and at J to 4 bases, leaving 4 bases not matched to a gene. Germline V gene lookup returns CDR1 SGHTA and CDR2 FQGTGA. The full variable domain, completed using reference TRBV7-3 and TRBJ2-3, is GAGVSQTPSNKVTEKGKYVELRCDPISGHTALYWYRQSLGQGPEFLIYFQGTGAADDSGLPNDRFFAVRPEGSVSTLKIQRTERGDSAVYLCASSSAGGSDTQYFGPGTRLTVL.

This clonotype was counted many times. The chain carries TRBV12-3 or TRBV12-4 and TRBJ1-1; D unresolved. The CDR3 loop spans 12 amino acids. V dropped 3 bases and J dropped 7 bases, with 9 bases sitting between them. In DNA, the CDR3 is TGTGCCAGCAGTTTTTCGTCCCTTGAAGCTTTCTTT. As protein: CASSFSSLEAFF.

Comment on this clonotype: It may be a read error: a sequence one base away is much more abundant. The genes are TRBV18 and TRBJ2-7; the D is unclear. This CDR3 region has 13 residues. Germline CDR1 is KGHSH and CDR2 is LQKENI. The CDR3 loop is CASAPSPYYEQYF. CDR3 nucleotide sequence: TGTGCCAGCGCACCAAGCCCCTACTACGAGCAGTACTTC.

In its sample, this clonotype was seen many times. V is TRBV28 and J is TRBJ2-3, with TRBD1 as a possible D gene (6 bases). The CDR3 totals 15 residues. The V gene's germline CDR1 is MDHEN and CDR2 SYDVKM. V shed 3 bases and J shed 4 bases, with 14 bases lying between them. This CDR3 reads CASSFEDRKADTQYF. The CDR3, as DNA: TGTGCCAGCAGTTTTGAGGACAGAAAAGCAGATACGCAGTATTTT.

This clonotype turned up a few times. The rearrangement uses TRBV6-8 and TRBJ2-7; 7 bases agree with TRBD2. Germline-derived CDR1 and CDR2 are MNHGY and SAAAGT. Trimming took 8 bases from V and 2 from J; bases not matched to a gene: 12. The CDR3 extends over 15 amino acids. CDR3 DNA sequence: TGTGCCAGCTACCCCCGGGGCGGGAGAACCTACGAGCAGTACTTC. Its protein is CASYPRGGRTYEQYF.

Ten or more counts support this clonotype. The rearrangement uses TRBV7-2 and TRBJ1-1; D unclear. This CDR3 region has 15 residues. Trimming took off 2 bases at V and 3 bases at J, with 13 bases between the two ends. CDR1 SGHTA and CDR2 FQGNSA come from the germline V gene. CDR3 coding DNA: TGTGCCAGCAGCTTAAGAGCCCCTCGGGACACTGAAGCTTTCTTT. It is translated as CASSLRAPRDTEAFF.

This clonotype has just a few counts. The chain carries TRBV28 and TRBJ2-1; 8 nucleotides line up with TRBD2. This CDR3 spans 13 amino acids. The V segment lost 8 bases and the J segment 7 bases; nucleotides outside the gene matches: 7. The germline CDR1 and CDR2 sequences are MDHEN and SYDVKM. Here the CDR3 DNA reads TGTGCCAGCCGAAGCGGGAGTCCTAATGAGCAGTTCTTC. Residues: CASRSGSPNEQFF.

In its sample, this clonotype was seen many times. The rearrangement joins TRBV3-1 to TRBJ1-1; TRBD1 matches 7 bases. The CDR3 is made up of 14 amino acids. V trimming: 4 bases; J trimming: 5 bases; junction bases outside the gene matches: 7. The germline V gene has CDR1 LGHDT and CDR2 YNNKEL (reference sequence). The CDR3, as DNA: TGTGCCAGCAGCCCCAACAGGGGTGGAACTGAAGCTTTCTTT. The encoded protein is CASSPNRGGTEAFF.

This clonotype was found a few times. The chain combines TRBV5-1 with TRBJ2-5; no definite D call. Trimming stripped 4 bases from V and 9 bases from J, with 16 bases between. The CDR3 is 13 residues long. Germline V CDR1 and CDR2: SGHRS, YFSETQ. The CDR3, as DNA: TGCGCCAGCAGCGAAAGCACCCGGGCATCCCAGTACTTC. This translates into CASSESTRASQYF.

The chain links TRBV20-1 to TRBJ2-4, with D hard to call. The ends were cut back, 5 bases at V and 0 bases at J, with 14 bases in the middle. CDR1 and CDR2 from the germline V gene are DFQATT and SNEGSKA (reference sequence). This CDR3 region has 15 residues. The DNA of the CDR3 is TGCAGTGCTCCCAGGACCCGCGGAGCCAAAAACATTCAGTACTTC. This codes for CSAPRTRGAKNIQYF.

The chain uses TRBV4-1 and TRBJ1-1; a weak D match, TRBD1 (6 bases). The V gene's germline CDR1 is MGHRA and CDR2 YSYEKL. V was clipped by 0 bases and J by 5 bases, with 16 bases between them. The length of the CDR3 is 16 residues. The CDR3 region has the DNA TGCGCCAGCAGCCAAGATCGACGGGGGGCGTTTACTGAAGCTTTCTTT. This sequence encodes CASSQDRRGAFTEAFF.